The 21 T cell receptor beta chains reported below all come from one sample, sequenced in a study of T-cell memory formation after mild COVID-19. TCRdb fed the 5' RACE reads into MiXCR, producing one record per CDR3 protein. This sample yields about 390,000 distinct CDR3 sequences, of which more than 15% are seen a single time; 20% to 25% belongs to the top ten. Source material: PBMCs or a T cell subset sorted from them (not recorded which). The source of these receptors is a man younger than 35 who had mild COVID-19 (a few samples of this study predate the infection). Cell type and time point are not known.

This clonotype was observed a few times. The chain employs TRBV6-5 and TRBJ2-3; perhaps TRBD1 as D (6 bases). Germline V gives CDR1 MNHEY, CDR2 SVGAGI. The CDR3 has 16 residues. The ends were cut back, 5 bases at V and 4 bases at J, with 19 bases in the middle. CDR3 residues: CASSRPDRFGPDTQYF. CDR3 sequence (DNA): TGTGCCAGCAGTCGACCCGACAGGTTCGGCCCAGATACGCAGTATTTT.

The chain recombines TRBV6-5 with TRBJ2-4, with D possibly matching TRBD1 (5 bases). CDR3 size: 15 residues. The germline V and J ends were trimmed by 2 bases and 1 base, with 9 bases remaining between them. CDR1 and CDR2 from the germline V gene are MNHEY and SVGAGI. The CDR3 spells CASSYEPGAKNIQYF. The CDR3 nucleotides read TGTGCCAGCAGTTACGAGCCAGGGGCCAAAAACATTCAGTACTTC.

The chain employs TRBV10-3 and TRBJ2-3, with 11 bases identical to TRBD2. V was pared by 10 bases and J by 0 bases, with 6 bases of the junction left unmatched. The CDR3 sequence is 15 residues long. Looked up from germline, CDR1 is ENHRY and CDR2 is SYGVKD. The CDR3 here is CASERLAGSTDTQYF. CDR3 sequence (DNA): TGTGCCAGCGAACGACTAGCGGGGAGCACAGATACGCAGTATTTT.

This clonotype was seen ten or more times. CDR3 residues: CASSLYNRGGQETQYF. DNA for the CDR3: TGCGCCAGCAGCCTGTATAATCGGGGGGGACAAGAGACCCAGTACTTC. The chain carries TRBV4-1 and TRBJ2-5; the match to TRBD2 covers 8 bases. The germline gives CDR1 MGHRA, CDR2 YSYEKL. V trimming: 4 bases; J trimming: 2 bases; junction bases outside the gene matches: 9. The CDR3 is 16 amino acids.

The V gene is TRBV18, the J gene TRBJ2-2; D possibly corresponds to TRBD1 (5 bases). CDR1 KGHSH and CDR2 LQKENI come from the germline V gene. CDR3 size: 14 residues. The V end was cut by 4 bases, the J end by 0 bases, with 6 bases between. The CDR3 DNA follows: TGTGCCAGCTCACGACAGCCGAACACCGGGGAGCTGTTTTTT. As protein: CASSRQPNTGELFF.

This clonotype was picked up a small number of times. The chain combines TRBV4-3 with TRBJ1-2; no firm D call. Trimming pared 5 bases from V and 5 bases from J, leaving 12 bases between. This CDR3 spans 13 amino acids. Germline CDR1 and CDR2: LGHNA and YSLEER. In nucleotides, the CDR3 is TGCGCCAGCAGCTCGTACGAGGGTTATGGCTACACCTTC. Translated: CASSSYEGYGYTF.

This clonotype came up a few times. The rearrangement joins TRBV4-1 to TRBJ1-1, with D hard to call. Germline V CDR1 and CDR2: MGHRA, YSYEKL. The CDR3 has 17 amino acids. Trimming pared 0 bases from V and 0 bases from J, leaving 14 bases between. The CDR3 spells CASSQDPSRRLNTEAFF. CDR3 in DNA: TGCGCCAGCAGCCAAGATCCCAGCAGGCGGTTGAACACTGAAGCTTTCTTT.

This clonotype occurred many times. The V and J genes are TRBV7-2 and TRBJ2-2; 10 nucleotides match TRBD2. Germline lookup yields CDR1 SGHTA and CDR2 FQGNSA. With 5 bases clipped from V and 3 bases from J, the junction kept 9 bases outside the gene matches. The CDR3 is 17 residues long. The CDR3 loop is CASSRERSGGDTGELFF. The CDR3 region has the DNA TGTGCCAGCAGCCGAGAGCGCAGCGGGGGGGACACCGGGGAGCTGTTTTTT.

In this sample, this clonotype turned up a few times. This rearrangement joins TRBV10-3 to TRBJ2-7; D tentatively reads TRBD1 or TRBD2 (5 bases each). Trimming stripped 6 bases from V and 3 bases from J, with 9 bases between. The CDR3 has 12 residues. CDR1 ENHRY and CDR2 SYGVKD come from the germline V gene. CDR3 bases: TGTGCCATCAGCCGGGACGGCTACGAGCAGTACTTC. Protein product: CAISRDGYEQYF.

CDR3 protein: CATGEGAKETQYF. CDR3 DNA sequence: TGTGCCACCGGGGAGGGGGCTAAAGAGACCCAGTACTTC. This rearrangement joins TRBV24-1 to TRBJ2-5, with D perhaps given as TRBD1 or TRBD2 (7 bases each). The V gene lost 9 bases and the J gene lost 3 bases, with 13 bases spanning the gap. There are 13 residues in the CDR3. The germline CDR1 and CDR2 sequences are KGHDR and SFDVKD.

The chain couples TRBV24-1 to TRBJ2-5; 9 nucleotides line up with TRBD1. CDR3 length: 15 amino acids. Unmatched junction bases numbered 6, after V lost 3 bases and J lost 5 bases. CDR1 is KGHDR and CDR2 is SFDVKD in the germline V gene. Here the CDR3 reads CATSDPGTGLETQYF. As DNA, the CDR3 is TGTGCCACCAGTGATCCCGGGACAGGGTTGGAGACCCAGTACTTC.

This clonotype was observed a few times. This chain links TRBV9 with TRBJ2-3; D is undetermined. The V gene's germline CDR1 is SGDLS and CDR2 YYNGEE. The length of the CDR3 is 12 residues. V was cut by 4 bases and J by 2 bases, with 5 bases left in between. CDR3 region: CASSPVTDTQYF. In DNA, the CDR3 is TGTGCCAGCAGCCCGGTCACAGATACGCAGTATTTT.

This chain joins TRBV20-1 and TRBJ1-1, with D perhaps TRBD1 (5 bases). The CDR3 extends over 15 amino acids. V was trimmed by 1 base and J by 1 base, leaving 13 bases between them. CDR1 is DFQATT, CDR2 SNEGSKA, per germline (reference sequence). The CDR3: CSARGGRRRNTEAFF. The CDR3 region has the DNA TGCAGTGCTAGAGGGGGACGTCGGAGGAACACTGAAGCTTTCTTT.

A few counts support this clonotype. This chain uses TRBV7-9 with TRBJ2-7, with 8 bases lining up with TRBD1. The CDR3 is 14 residues long. From germline, CDR1 is SEHNR and CDR2 FQNEAQ (reference sequence). Trimming removed 5 bases from V and 2 bases from J; junction bases left unmatched: 5. The CDR3 loop is CASSPGQATYEQYF. CDR3 in DNA: TGTGCCAGCAGCCCGGGACAGGCAACCTACGAGCAGTACTTC.

The V and J genes are TRBV7-2 and TRBJ2-5, with a weak D call TRBD1 (6 bases). CDR3 length equals 15 residues. Trimming pared 3 bases from V and 3 bases from J, leaving 14 bases between. Germline CDR1 SGHTA, CDR2 FQGNSA. This CDR3 is CASSLRAAGEETQYF. The CDR3, as DNA: TGTGCCAGCAGCTTGAGGGCCGCAGGGGAAGAGACCCAGTACTTC.

This clonotype was counted a few times. Here the CDR3 reads CASSQDPGGVEQFF. CDR3 sequence (DNA): TGTGCCAGCAGCCAAGATCCAGGGGGCGTTGAGCAGTTCTTC. The chain is built from TRBV4-2 and TRBJ2-1; 8 positions match TRBD1. Germline V CDR1 and CDR2: LGHNA, YNFKEQ. The CDR3 loop spans 14 amino acids. After removal of 0 bases from V and 9 bases from J, the junction contained 4 bases not matched to a gene.

At least ten counts were recorded for this clonotype. The V gene is TRBV12-3 or TRBV12-4, the J gene TRBJ2-3; 9 bases map to TRBD2. The J segment lost 5 bases and the V segment lost 3 bases, leaving 3 bases of the junction unmatched. The CDR3 is 14 residues long. In DNA, the CDR3 is TGTGCCAGCAGTTTTAATAGCGGGGGAGATACGCAGTATTTT. It encodes CASSFNSGGDTQYF.

This clonotype was seen a few times. The chain links TRBV5-1 to TRBJ2-2, with D perhaps matching TRBD1 (6 bases). With 3 bases removed from V and 5 bases from J, the gap between germline ends came to 17 bases. Germline V CDR1 and CDR2: SGHRS, YFSETQ. The CDR3 runs to 16 residues. Here the CDR3 reads CASSSNTGKWTGELFF. The CDR3 DNA sequence: TGCGCCAGCAGCTCCAACACAGGGAAGTGGACCGGGGAGCTGTTTTTT.

This clonotype turned up a few times. This rearrangement joins TRBV6-6 to TRBJ2-7; D is unresolved. The CDR3 is 13 amino acids. Trimming removed 6 bases from V and 5 bases from J, with 14 bases in between. Germline lookup yields CDR1 MNHNY and CDR2 SVGAGI (reference sequence). The chain's CDR3 is CASSVRSENEQYF. CDR3 nucleotide sequence: TGTGCCAGCAGCGTAAGGTCCGAAAACGAGCAGTACTTC.

The rearrangement joins TRBV5-1 to TRBJ1-6; D may be TRBD1 (5 bases). This CDR3 contains 15 residues. V was clipped by 3 bases and J by 10 bases, with 17 bases between them. The germline V gene has CDR1 SGHRS and CDR2 YFSETQ. The CDR3 nucleotides are TGCGCCAGCAGCTCTACTACAGGAGGTGGATCACCCCTCCACTTT. Residues: CASSSTTGGGSPLHF. The full variable domain, completed using reference TRBV5-1 and TRBJ1-6, is KAGVTQTPRYLIKTRGQQVTLSCSPISGHRSVSWYQQTPGQGLQFLFEYFSETQRNKGNFPGRFSGRQFSNSRSEMNVSTLELGDSALYLCASSSTTGGGSPLHFGNGTRLTVT.

J is TRBJ2-2 and V is TRBV28, with D uncertain. The germline V and J ends were trimmed by 2 bases and 4 bases, with 8 bases remaining between them. Germline V gives CDR1 MDHEN, CDR2 SYDVKM. The CDR3 has 14 residues. This CDR3 reads CASSLSLRTGELFF. The DNA of the CDR3 is TGTGCCAGCAGTTTAAGTCTTCGCACCGGGGAGCTGTTTTTT.